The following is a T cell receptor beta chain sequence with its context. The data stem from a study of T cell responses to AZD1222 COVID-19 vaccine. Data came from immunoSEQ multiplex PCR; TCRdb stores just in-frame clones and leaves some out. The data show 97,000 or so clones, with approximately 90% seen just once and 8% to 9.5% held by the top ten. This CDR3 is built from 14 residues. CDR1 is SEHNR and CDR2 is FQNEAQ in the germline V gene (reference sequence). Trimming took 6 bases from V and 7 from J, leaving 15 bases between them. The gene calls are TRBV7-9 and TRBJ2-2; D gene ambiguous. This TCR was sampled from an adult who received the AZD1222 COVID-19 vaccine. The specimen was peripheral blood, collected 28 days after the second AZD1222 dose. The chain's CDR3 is CASRPPGFGGELFF. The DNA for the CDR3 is TGTGCCAGCAGGCCGCCCGGGTTTGGCGGGGAGCTGTTTTTT.